The following is a T cell receptor beta chain sequence with its context. The data were obtained in a study of blood T cell repertoires in COVID-19. Turning to the study itself: Samples taken during acute and convalescent COVID-19 were collected in the United States, Italy and Spain.

Profiling relied on immunoSEQ multiplex PCR, and the TCRdb table lists in-frame clones only, not all of them. The sample lists approximately 230,000 clones, roughly 90% occurring once. Looked up from germline, CDR1 is LGHDT and CDR2 is YNNKEL (reference sequence). V was pared by 2 bases and J by 0 bases, with 11 bases between. The CDR3 loop spans 16 amino acids. The V and J genes are TRBV3-1 (or the pseudogene TRBV3-2) and TRBJ1-3, with a possible D match to TRBD1 (5 bases). The sequenced sample consisted of peripheral blood. The origin of this receptor is a woman aged 40 to 50 who had recovered from COVID-19. CDR3 amino acids: CASSQFRAISGNTIYF. CDR3 coding DNA: TGTGCCAGCAGCCAATTCAGGGCAATCTCTGGAAACACCATATATTTT.